A single sample is the source of the 15 T cell receptor beta chains below, sequenced in a study of control samples from healthy donors and cancer patients. The data were produced by immunoSEQ multiplex PCR, yet TCRdb's version contains in-frame clones alone and is incomplete. Of some 200,000 clones in the sample, roughly 94% are singletons; the top ten hold over 1.2%. Sequencing used blood. The receptors derive from a man aged 50-59 years in good health.

In this sample, this clone turned up once. The chain combines TRBV4-1 with TRBJ2-1; TRBD1 agrees at 8 bases. The CDR3 has 14 residues. Germline V gene lookup returns CDR1 MGHRA and CDR2 YSYEKL. The V and J ends lost 3 bases and 5 bases, in that order; junction bases with no gene match: 3. This CDR3 reads CASSQDRVHNEQFF. In DNA, the CDR3 is TGCGCCAGCAGCCAGGACAGGGTCCACAATGAGCAGTTCTTC.

CDR3 DNA: TGTGCCAGCAGCCAACAGGGGGCAGTCTACAATGAGCAGTTCTTC. It translates to CASSQQGAVYNEQFF. The J gene is TRBJ2-1, the V gene TRBV7-2; 9 positions agree with TRBD1. V lost 5 bases to trimming and J lost 3 bases; unmatched junction nucleotides: 5. The CDR3 is made up of 15 amino acids. Germline assignment: CDR1 SGHTA and CDR2 FQGNSA. The full variable domain, its missing parts supplied by reference TRBV7-2 and TRBJ2-1, is GAGVSQSPSNKVTEKGKDVELRCDPISGHTALYWYRQSLGQGLEFLIYFQGNSAPDKSGLPSDRFSAERTGGSVSTLTIQRTQQEDSAVYLCASSQQGAVYNEQFFGPGTRLTVL.

V is TRBV28 and J is TRBJ2-2; TRBD1 aligns across 9 bases. Trimming took 7 bases from V and 8 from J; bases not matched to a gene: 14. The CDR3 has 16 amino acids. CDR1 is MDHEN, CDR2 SYDVKM, per germline. As DNA, the CDR3 is TGTGCCAGCATCAACACCGGGACAGGGTTATTAGGGGAGCTGTTTTTT. Its translation: CASINTGTGLLGELFF.

This clone was counted a single time. This chain uses TRBV5-1 with TRBJ2-7, with 8 positions matching TRBD2. CDR1 is SGHRS, CDR2 YFSETQ, per germline. V gave up 4 bases and J gave up 5 bases; unmatched junction bases: 8. The CDR3 is made up of 14 amino acids. The CDR3 region is CASSQGLVSHEQYF. CDR3 in DNA: TGCGCCAGCAGCCAGGGACTAGTCAGCCACGAGCAGTACTTC.

The J gene is TRBJ2-3, the V gene TRBV2; 9 bases agree with TRBD2. The CDR3 is made up of 14 amino acids. V trimming: 10 bases; J trimming: 2 bases; junction bases outside the gene matches: 7. CDR1 is SNHLY, CDR2 FYNNEI, per germline. The CDR3 is CAIPGTSLTDTQYF. The CDR3, as DNA: TGTGCCATTCCCGGGACTAGCCTCACAGATACGCAGTATTTT.

The chain recombines TRBV5-1 with TRBJ2-6; D is uncertain. Looked up from germline, CDR1 is SGHRS and CDR2 is YFSETQ. The germline V and J ends were trimmed by 0 bases and 6 bases, with 7 bases remaining between them. The CDR3 consists of 14 residues. The DNA of the CDR3 is TGCGCCAGCAGCTTGGGGTATCAGGCCAACGTCCTGACTTTC. This gives the protein CASSLGYQANVLTF.

The rearrangement joins TRBV5-1 to TRBJ2-5; tentatively, D is TRBD1 (5 bases). The CDR3 is 15 amino acids. Deletions cut 2 bases from V and 5 bases from J, with 16 bases between. Germline V gene lookup returns CDR1 SGHRS and CDR2 YFSETQ. CDR3 sequence reads: CASSFGQGQGETQYF. CDR3 sequence (DNA): TGCGCCAGCAGCTTCGGGCAGGGTCAAGGTGAGACCCAGTACTTC.

The V call is TRBV5-1, the J call TRBJ1-1; 8 nucleotides match TRBD1. Germline-derived CDR1 and CDR2 are SGHRS and YFSETQ. V lost 0 bases and J lost 4; bases outside the gene matches: 8. This CDR3 has 16 amino acids. In DNA form, the CDR3 reads TGCGCCAGCAGCTTGGCTGCAGGGGGCGCGACCACTGAAGCTTTCTTT. It encodes CASSLAAGGATTEAFF.

V gene TRBV5-8 combines with J gene TRBJ1-2; D is uncertain. The CDR3 totals 12 residues. V dropped 1 base and J dropped 6 bases, with 7 bases sitting between them. Germline lookup yields CDR1 SGHTS and CDR2 YDEGEE. CDR3 in DNA: TGTGCCAGCAGCTTGACCCGGAATGGCTACACCTTC. Translated, it gives CASSLTRNGYTF. Looking up the rest from reference TRBV5-8 and TRBJ1-2 gives the full variable domain: EAGVTQSPTHLIKTRGQQATLRCSPISGHTSVYWYQQALGLGLQFLLWYDEGEERNRGNFPPRFSGRQFPNYSSELNVNALELEDSALYLCASSLTRNGYTFGSGTRLTVV.

This chain uses TRBV7-2 with TRBJ1-1; 11 nucleotides match TRBD1. J lost 0 bases, V lost 5 bases, and 2 bases had no gene match. CDR3 length equals 15 residues. The V gene's germline CDR1 is SGHTA and CDR2 FQGNSA. CDR3 region: CASSGQGAVNTEAFF. The CDR3 bases are TGTGCCAGCAGCGGACAGGGGGCGGTGAACACTGAAGCTTTCTTT.

The CDR3 sequence: CASSPLGSNQPQHF. The DNA of the CDR3 is TGTGCCAGCAGCCCGCTAGGGAGCAATCAGCCCCAGCATTTT. The rearrangement uses TRBV6-6 and TRBJ1-5, with D unclear. Germline V gene data show CDR1 as MNHNY and CDR2 as SVGAGI (reference sequence). The length of the CDR3 is 14 residues. The V and J ends lost 6 bases and 1 base respectively, with 10 bases between them.

The chain recombines TRBV4-3 with TRBJ1-2, with 8 bases that match TRBD1. Germline CDR1 is LGHNA and CDR2 is YSLEER. The CDR3 consists of 14 residues. V trimming: 0 bases; J trimming: 5 bases; junction bases outside the gene matches: 2. The CDR3 reads CASSQEQGDYGYTF. The CDR3 nucleotides are TGCGCCAGCAGCCAAGAACAGGGGGATTATGGCTACACCTTC.

The rearrangement links TRBV19 to TRBJ2-2; weak D call: TRBD2 (6 bases). V lost 5 bases, J lost 2 bases, and 9 bases lay in between. Per germline, CDR1 LNHDA and CDR2 SQIVND (reference sequence). The CDR3 is 14 residues long. CDR3 sequence reads: CASSLGLNTGELFF. The CDR3 DNA is TGTGCCAGTAGTCTCGGACTAAACACCGGGGAGCTGTTTTTT. Together with reference TRBV19 and TRBJ2-2, the CDR3 gives the full variable domain: DGGITQSPKYLFRKEGQNVTLSCEQNLNHDAMYWYRQDPGQGLRLIYYSQIVNDFQKGDIAEGYSVSREKKESFPLTVTSAQKNPTAFYLCASSLGLNTGELFFGEGSRLTVL.

This chain joins TRBV6-5 and TRBJ1-1; D is possibly TRBD1 (6 bases). V was shortened by 6 bases and J by 0 bases, with 11 bases between the two germline ends. Per germline, CDR1 MNHEY and CDR2 SVGAGI. This CDR3 spans 14 amino acids. CDR3 DNA: TGTGCCAGCAGATCGACAGGAATGAACACTGAAGCTTTCTTT. Encoded protein: CASRSTGMNTEAFF.

This sequence joins TRBV24-1 and TRBJ2-7; 9 nucleotides line up with TRBD1. This CDR3 comprises 15 residues. Germline CDR1 KGHDR, CDR2 SFDVKD. J was trimmed by 7 bases and V by 3 bases; bases with no gene match: 9. DNA for the CDR3: TGTGCCACCAGTGATCGAGACAGGGGGACAGAGGAGCAGTACTTC. Translation: CATSDRDRGTEEQYF.